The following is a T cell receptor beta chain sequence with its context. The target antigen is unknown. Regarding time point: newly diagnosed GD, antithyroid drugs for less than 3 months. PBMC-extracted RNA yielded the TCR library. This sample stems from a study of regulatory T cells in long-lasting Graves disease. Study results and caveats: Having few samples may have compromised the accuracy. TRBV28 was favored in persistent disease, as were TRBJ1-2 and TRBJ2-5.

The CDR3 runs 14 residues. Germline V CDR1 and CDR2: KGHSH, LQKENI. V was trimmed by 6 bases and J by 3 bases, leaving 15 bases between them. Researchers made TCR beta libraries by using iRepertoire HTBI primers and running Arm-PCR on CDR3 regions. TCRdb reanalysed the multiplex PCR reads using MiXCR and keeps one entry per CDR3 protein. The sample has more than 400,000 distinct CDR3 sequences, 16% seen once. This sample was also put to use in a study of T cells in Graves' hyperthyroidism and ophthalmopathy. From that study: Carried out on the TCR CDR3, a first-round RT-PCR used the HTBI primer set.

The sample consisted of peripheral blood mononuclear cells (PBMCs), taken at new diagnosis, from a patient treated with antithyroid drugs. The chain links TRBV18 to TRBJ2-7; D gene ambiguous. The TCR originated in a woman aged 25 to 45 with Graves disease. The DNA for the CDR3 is TGTGCCAGCTCTCCAAAAACTAAGAGCTACGAGCAGTACTTC. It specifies CASSPKTKSYEQYF.